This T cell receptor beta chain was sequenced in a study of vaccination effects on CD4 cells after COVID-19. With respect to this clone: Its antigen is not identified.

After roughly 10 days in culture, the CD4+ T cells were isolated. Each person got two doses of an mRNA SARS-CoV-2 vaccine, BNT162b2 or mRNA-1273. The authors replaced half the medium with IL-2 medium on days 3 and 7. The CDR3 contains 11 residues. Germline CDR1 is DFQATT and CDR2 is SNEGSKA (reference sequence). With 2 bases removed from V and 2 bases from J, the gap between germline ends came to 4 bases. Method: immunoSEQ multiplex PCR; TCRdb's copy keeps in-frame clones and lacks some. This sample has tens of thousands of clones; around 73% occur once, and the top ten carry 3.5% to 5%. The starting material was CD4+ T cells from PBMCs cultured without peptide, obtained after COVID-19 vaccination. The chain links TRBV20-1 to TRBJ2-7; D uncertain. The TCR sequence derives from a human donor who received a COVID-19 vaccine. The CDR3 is CSARKAYEQYF. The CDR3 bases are TGCAGTGCTAGAAAAGCCTACGAGCAGTACTTC.